This entry lists 8 T cell receptor beta chains sequenced from one sample in a study of cytomegalovirus exposure and HLA in healthy donors. The PCR used 60 Vbeta and 13 Jbeta primers. TCRdb's table, derived via immunoSEQ multiplex PCR, lists solely in-frame clones and lacks some. The table has fewer than 350,000 clones, 70% to 90% seen once. Sequencing input: PBMCs. The receptors shown here come from a woman aged 18 to 35 in good health and CMV-seronegative.

V usage is TRBV11-2 and J usage is TRBJ2-7, with 8 bases lining up with TRBD1. The CDR3 covers 18 residues. Germline values: CDR1 SGHAT, CDR2 FQNNGV. V dropped 2 bases and J dropped 6; count of bases not matched to a gene: 18. CDR3 bases: TGTGCCAGCAGCTTAAGAGGGGGAATTGACAGGGGAGAGAGCGAGCAGTACTTC. Protein product: CASSLRGGIDRGESEQYF. The full variable domain, its missing parts supplied by reference TRBV11-2 and TRBJ2-7, is EAGVAQSPRYKIIEKRQSVAFWCNPISGHATLYWYQQILGQGPKLLIQFQNNGVVDDSQLPKDRFSAERLKGVDSTLKIQPAKLEDSAVYLCASSLRGGIDRGESEQYFGPGTRLTVT.

The chain couples TRBV14 to TRBJ2-5; weak D call: TRBD2 (6 bases). V lost 3 bases and J 5 bases, leaving 19 bases between the germline ends. Germline V gene data show CDR1 as SGHDN and CDR2 as FVKESK. This CDR3 is 16 amino acids long. In DNA form, the CDR3 reads TGTGCCAGCAGCCAGGAGGGACGGCGGTCAGGGGAGACCCAGTACTTC. Encoded protein: CASSQEGRRSGETQYF.

The rearrangement links TRBV4-2 to TRBJ1-1; D is ambiguous. CDR1 is LGHNA and CDR2 is YNFKEQ in the germline V gene. Between the trimmed V and J ends, which lost 5 bases and 5 bases, there was a span of 9 bases. CDR3 size: 12 residues. CDR3 protein: CASSARRTEAFF. In nucleotides, the CDR3 is TGTGCCAGCAGCGCTCGCCGGACTGAAGCTTTCTTT.

This chain joins TRBV7-3 and TRBJ2-3; 8 nucleotides match TRBD1. CDR3 size: 15 residues. Germline assignment: CDR1 SGHTA and CDR2 FQGTGA. J lost 4 bases, V lost 5 bases, and 8 bases had no gene match. CDR3 loop: CASSVDRARADTQYF. The CDR3 nucleotides are TGTGCCAGCAGCGTGGACAGGGCCCGGGCAGATACGCAGTATTTT.

This clone was seen just once. The chain joins TRBV6-5 to TRBJ2-7; 8 positions match TRBD1. The J segment lost 4 bases and the V segment lost 4 bases, leaving 6 bases of the junction unmatched. The CDR3 is made up of 14 amino acids. Germline values: CDR1 MNHEY, CDR2 SVGAGI. This CDR3 is CASSSRTGPYEQYF. Written as DNA, the CDR3 is TGTGCCAGCAGTTCCCGGACAGGGCCGTACGAGCAGTACTTC.

The count of this clone is one. The V call is TRBV25-1, the J call TRBJ2-5; tentatively, D is TRBD1 (6 bases). With 4 bases removed from V and 2 bases from J, the gap between germline ends came to 14 bases. The CDR3 length is 15 residues. Looked up from germline, CDR1 is MGHDK and CDR2 is SYGVNS. The CDR3 DNA sequence: TGTGCCAGCAGTGGGGGGCCCCGGGTTCAAGAGACCCAGTACTTC. It encodes CASSGGPRVQETQYF.

The chain joins TRBV27 to TRBJ2-1, with D possibly TRBD1 on 6 matching bases. V lost 5 bases and J lost 3, with 14 bases in between. CDR1 and CDR2 from the germline V gene are MNHEY and SMNVEV (reference sequence). The CDR3 sequence is 15 residues long. The CDR3 region has the DNA TGTGCCAGCAGTCAACAGGGACCATTCTACAATGAGCAGTTCTTC. The encoded protein is CASSQQGPFYNEQFF.

The chain has TRBV7-2 and TRBJ2-5; D ambiguous. CDR3 length equals 12 residues. V lost 1 base and J lost 6, with 6 bases in between. CDR1 and CDR2 from the germline V gene are SGHTA and FQGNSA. The CDR3 reads CASSLVHQTQYF. CDR3 nucleotides: TGTGCCAGCAGCTTAGTCCATCAGACCCAGTACTTC.